In its sample, the clone carrying this TCR beta chain was seen many times. Its antigen is still unknown. The authors deemed Graves' hyperthyroidism stable absent ophthalmopathy progression within 18 months. Diagnoses were made from clinical symptoms, serum measures (thyroxine and TRAb), thyroid ultrasound and orbital computed tomography. This sample is drawn from a study of T cells in Graves' hyperthyroidism and ophthalmopathy. V shed 7 bases and J 3 bases; nucleotides not matched to a gene: 8. The CDR3 totals 14 residues. The V gene's germline CDR1 is SGHAT and CDR2 FQNNGV. Study-level results: Separation of ophthalmopathy from stable hyperthyroidism was achieved by a 13 V-J model. The model identified upcoming ophthalmopathy a median roughly 6 months ahead of onset.

TCR beta CDR3 region amplification was performed from RNA transcripts. RT-PCR in the first round (using the HTBI primer set) targeted the TCR CDR3. TCRdb re-derived calls from the multiplex PCR reads in MiXCR, one entry per CDR3 protein. This repertoire shows about 320,000 distinct CDR3 sequences, about 15% found once; its top ten account for around 33%. The chain links TRBV11-2 to TRBJ1-1, with 7 bases matching TRBD1. The sequence was obtained from a man aged 25 to 40 with Graves' hyperthyroidism. The source material was blood. This chain's CDR3 is CASTTAGGDTEAFF. The CDR3 region has the DNA TGTGCCAGCACTACAGCAGGGGGGGACACTGAAGCTTTCTTT.